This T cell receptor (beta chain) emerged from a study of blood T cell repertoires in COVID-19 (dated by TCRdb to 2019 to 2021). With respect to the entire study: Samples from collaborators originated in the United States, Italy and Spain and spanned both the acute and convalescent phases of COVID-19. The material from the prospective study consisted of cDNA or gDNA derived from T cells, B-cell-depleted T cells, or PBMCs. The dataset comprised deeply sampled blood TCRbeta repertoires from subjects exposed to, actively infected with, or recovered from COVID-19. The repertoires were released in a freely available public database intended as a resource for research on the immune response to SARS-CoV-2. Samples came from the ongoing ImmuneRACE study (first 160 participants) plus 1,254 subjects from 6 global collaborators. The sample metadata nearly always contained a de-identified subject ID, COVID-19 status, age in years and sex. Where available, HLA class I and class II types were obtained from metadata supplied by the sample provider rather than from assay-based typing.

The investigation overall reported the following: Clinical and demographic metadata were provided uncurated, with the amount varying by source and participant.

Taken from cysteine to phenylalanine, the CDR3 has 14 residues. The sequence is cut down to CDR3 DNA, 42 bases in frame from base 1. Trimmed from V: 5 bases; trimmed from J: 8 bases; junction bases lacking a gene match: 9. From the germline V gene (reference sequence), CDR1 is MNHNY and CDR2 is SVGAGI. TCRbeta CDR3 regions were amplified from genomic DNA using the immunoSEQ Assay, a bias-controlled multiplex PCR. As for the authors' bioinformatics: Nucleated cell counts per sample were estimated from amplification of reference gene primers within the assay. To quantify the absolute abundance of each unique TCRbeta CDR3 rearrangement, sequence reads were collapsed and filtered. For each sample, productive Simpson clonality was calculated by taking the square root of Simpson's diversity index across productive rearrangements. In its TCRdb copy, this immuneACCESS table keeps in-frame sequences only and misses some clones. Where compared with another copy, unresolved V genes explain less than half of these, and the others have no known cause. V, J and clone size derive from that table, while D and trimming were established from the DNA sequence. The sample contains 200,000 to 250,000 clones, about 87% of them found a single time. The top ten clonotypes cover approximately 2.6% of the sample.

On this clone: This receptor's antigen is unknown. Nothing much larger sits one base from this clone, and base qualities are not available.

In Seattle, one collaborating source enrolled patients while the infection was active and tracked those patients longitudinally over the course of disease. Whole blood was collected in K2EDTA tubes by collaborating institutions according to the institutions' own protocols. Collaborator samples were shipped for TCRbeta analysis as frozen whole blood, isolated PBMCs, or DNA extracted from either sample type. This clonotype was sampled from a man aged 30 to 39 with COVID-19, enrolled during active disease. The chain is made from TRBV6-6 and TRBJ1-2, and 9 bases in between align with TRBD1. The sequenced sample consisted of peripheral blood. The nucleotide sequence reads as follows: TGTGCCAGCAGTGGGGGACAGGGTTTTTACGGCTACACCTTC. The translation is CASSGGQGFYGYTF.